This entry lists 30 T cell receptor beta chains sequenced from one sample in a study of neurological immune-mediated disorders (dated by TCRdb to about 2019). To prepare the library, 5' RACE was applied. Sequencing used an Illumina HiSeq 2500. TCRdb reprocessing: public reads trimmed at Q25 with fastp, clones called with MiXCR, in-frame beta chains kept. Rows matching on CDR3 protein sequence are summarized as one entry with the most common DNA and genes. The sample has about 74,000 distinct CDR3 sequences on record, roughly 5% of them singletons. Roughly 7% of the sample is held by the ten biggest clonotypes. Sequenced material: PBMCs. These receptors were collected from a man between 18 and 29 years old with multiple sclerosis.

This clonotype was detected many times. The chain carries TRBV2 and TRBJ2-1; TRBD2 agrees at 7 bases. The CDR3 totals 13 residues. J gave up 8 bases and V 4 bases, and 5 bases lay outside the gene matches. Germline V lookup: CDR1 SNHLY, CDR2 FYNNEI. Here the CDR3 reads CASSGGRDDEQFF. CDR3 bases: TGTGCCAGCAGTGGAGGGAGGGACGATGAGCAGTTCTTC.

This clonotype was picked up many times. The chain employs TRBV3-1 and TRBJ2-3; 11 nucleotides align to TRBD1. The length of the CDR3 is 15 residues. Per germline, CDR1 LGHDT and CDR2 YNNKEL (reference sequence). J gave up 2 bases and V 3 bases, and 1 base lay outside the gene matches. The CDR3 DNA is TGTGCCAGCAGCCACGGACAGGGGGCCACAGATACGCAGTATTTT. Translated: CASSHGQGATDTQYF.

This clonotype showed up many times. The J gene is TRBJ2-1, the V gene TRBV20-1, with a tentative D call TRBD1 (5 bases). V was pared by 2 bases and J by 4 bases, with 18 bases between. The germline V gene encodes CDR1 DFQATT and CDR2 SNEGSKA (reference sequence). This CDR3 contains 16 residues. This CDR3 reads CSARTGAQPSYNEQFF. DNA of the CDR3: TGCAGTGCTAGAACTGGGGCCCAACCATCATACAATGAGCAGTTCTTC.

J is TRBJ1-5 and V is TRBV18, with unresolved D. This CDR3 has 13 residues. From germline, CDR1 is KGHSH and CDR2 LQKENI. V was pared by 2 bases and J by 5 bases, with 7 bases between. Written as DNA, the CDR3 is TGTGCCAGCTCACCATTAGGTTATCAGCCCCAGCATTTT. Amino acid sequence: CASSPLGYQPQHF.

In this sample, this clonotype turned up many times. The V gene is TRBV12-5, the J gene TRBJ2-7, with TRBD2 as a possible D gene (5 bases). CDR1 and CDR2 (germline): LGHNT, FRNRAP. V was shortened by 6 bases and J by 4 bases, with 19 bases between the two germline ends. The CDR3 length is 15 residues. This CDR3 reads CASGQPGSEGYEQYF. The CDR3 DNA follows: TGTGCTAGTGGACAACCGGGATCCGAAGGTTACGAGCAGTACTTC.

On this clonotype: The junction departs from the called germline gene at one end, perhaps through a read error. The chain carries TRBV7-2 and TRBJ1-6, with D uncertain. The CDR3 spans 14 residues. Germline CDR1 SGHTA, CDR2 FQGNSA. The CDR3 coding sequence is TGTGCCAGCAGCTTAGATGGCCTAAAACAGAACCTCAACTTT. This sequence encodes CASSLDGLKQNLNF.

This clonotype was found many times. V is TRBV5-8 and J is TRBJ2-1; D not certain. Looked up from germline, CDR1 is SGHTS and CDR2 is YDEGEE. Trimming cost V 0 bases and J 7 bases, with 5 bases left between them. This CDR3 contains 12 residues. Here the CDR3 DNA reads TGTGCCAGCAGCTTGGATGGGAATGAGCAGTTCTTC. Protein sequence: CASSLDGNEQFF.

At least ten counts were recorded for this clonotype. The V and J genes are TRBV5-1 and TRBJ1-1; TRBD1 might be the D (6 bases). The germline gives CDR1 SGHRS, CDR2 YFSETQ. V was cut by 7 bases and J by 3 bases, with 10 bases left in between. The CDR3 is 12 amino acids. CDR3 nucleotide sequence: TGCGCCAGCGGAAGGGGGGACACTGAAGCTTTCTTT. Protein product: CASGRGDTEAFF.

This clonotype occurred many times. For the CDR3, the DNA is TGTGCCAGCAGACCCAGGTTTATGAACACTGAAGCTTTCTTT. It encodes CASRPRFMNTEAFF. The rearrangement joins TRBV7-8 to TRBJ1-1; D is unresolved. The CDR3 contains 14 residues. V was cut by 6 bases and J by 0 bases, with 11 bases left in between. Germline loops: CDR1 SGHVS, CDR2 FQNEAQ.

This clonotype was picked up many times. The V and J genes are TRBV20-1 and TRBJ2-2; D is perhaps TRBD2 (7 bases). Germline V gene data show CDR1 as DFQATT and CDR2 as SNEGSKA (reference sequence). V lost 5 bases and J 6 bases, leaving 16 bases between the germline ends. The CDR3 extends over 14 amino acids. DNA of the CDR3: TGCAGTGCTTTTAGACTAGGGGGGGCCGGGGAGCTGTTTTTT. Translation: CSAFRLGGAGELFF.

In this sample, this clonotype turned up many times. The V and J genes are TRBV29-1 and TRBJ2-7; D ambiguous. The ends were cut back, 3 bases at V and 4 bases at J, with 10 bases in the middle. CDR3 size: 12 residues. Germline V CDR1 and CDR2: SQVTM, ANQGSEA. CDR3 sequence: CSVEAASYEQYF. CDR3 sequence (DNA): TGCAGCGTTGAGGCGGCGTCGTACGAGCAGTACTTC.

This clonotype was counted between two and nine times. The rearrangement joins TRBV20-1 to TRBJ1-1, with D hard to call. Per germline, CDR1 DFQATT and CDR2 SNEGSKA (reference sequence). Trimming stripped 6 bases from V and 0 bases from J, with 11 bases between. This CDR3 is 13 amino acids long. The CDR3 DNA sequence: TGCAGTGCCCAGGCTAGAATGAACACTGAAGCTTTCTTT. It yields the protein CSAQARMNTEAFF.

In this sample, this clonotype turned up many times. The rearrangement uses TRBV20-1 and TRBJ1-2, with D possibly matching TRBD1 (6 bases). CDR1 DFQATT and CDR2 SNEGSKA come from the germline V gene (reference sequence). The CDR3 is 13 residues long. Trimming removed 3 bases from V and 3 bases from J, with 11 bases in between. The CDR3 nucleotides read TGCAGTGCTAGGGGGGGGGCGCACTATGGCTACACCTTC. Residues: CSARGGAHYGYTF.

This clonotype came up many times. The rearrangement uses TRBV4-2 and TRBJ2-7, with TRBD2 identical over 7 bases. Germline-derived CDR1 and CDR2 are LGHNA and YNFKEQ. CDR3 size: 13 residues. V trimming: 5 bases; J trimming: 5 bases; junction bases outside the gene matches: 6. CDR3 nucleotides: TGTGCCAGCAGCAAGCGGGAAGGGGACGAGCAGTACTTC. It codes for CASSKREGDEQYF.

This clonotype was counted a few times. The chain has TRBV7-2 and TRBJ2-7, with 8 positions matching TRBD2. V was clipped by 4 bases and J by 5 bases; unmatched bases: 10. CDR3 length: 15 residues. The V gene's germline CDR1 is SGHTA and CDR2 FQGNSA. CDR3 residues: CASSYGTRRGNEQYF. CDR3 bases: TGTGCCAGCAGCTATGGGACTAGAAGGGGTAACGAGCAGTACTTC.

This clonotype was detected many times. The chain carries TRBV20-1 and TRBJ2-2; D is uncertain. Germline CDR1 is DFQATT and CDR2 is SNEGSKA (reference sequence). V was pared by 4 bases and J by 3 bases, with 15 bases between. This CDR3 contains 15 residues. CDR3 sequence: CSAMPRNQYTGELFF. CDR3 coding DNA: TGCAGTGCTATGCCCCGGAACCAATACACCGGGGAGCTGTTTTTT.

This clonotype was recorded at least ten times. This rearrangement joins TRBV28 to TRBJ2-1; D might be TRBD2 (6 bases). Germline V gives CDR1 MDHEN, CDR2 SYDVKM. CDR3 length: 14 amino acids. V lost 10 bases and J lost 6, with 19 bases in between. The CDR3 bases are TGTGCCACCGCCGAGGGAGGATCGTCCAATGAGCAGTTCTTC. Its protein is CATAEGGSSNEQFF.

The chain couples TRBV3-1 to TRBJ1-1; 7 bases fit TRBD1. Germline trimming cut 5 bases from V and 6 bases from J; bases unmatched to any gene: 6. The CDR3 runs 13 residues. Germline V gene sequence: CDR1 LGHDT, CDR2 YNNKEL (reference sequence). CDR3 amino acids: CASSVNRGSEAFF. The CDR3 bases are TGTGCCAGCAGCGTTAACAGGGGCTCTGAAGCTTTCTTT.

This clonotype was picked up many times. This sequence joins TRBV20-1 and TRBJ2-7; TRBD1 agrees at 8 bases. V was clipped by 5 bases and J by 4 bases; unmatched bases: 1. The CDR3 runs to 11 residues. Germline assignment: CDR1 DFQATT and CDR2 SNEGSKA (reference sequence). The CDR3 is CSAYRGYEQYF. The CDR3 nucleotides are TGCAGTGCTTACAGGGGGTACGAGCAGTACTTC.

The CDR3 DNA reads TGCAGTGCTTCAAGGACTAGCGGGACCTACGAGCAGTACTTC. This translates into CSASRTSGTYEQYF. V usage is TRBV20-1 and J usage is TRBJ2-7, with 12 bases identical to TRBD2. Germline values: CDR1 DFQATT, CDR2 SNEGSKA (reference sequence). The CDR3 totals 14 residues. Trimming at V came to 5 bases and at J to 2 bases, leaving 4 bases not matched to a gene.

Sample share makes this clonotype medium-sized. The rearrangement joins TRBV5-5 to TRBJ2-3; D perhaps matches TRBD1 (8 bases). Trimming removed 4 bases at V and 6 bases at J, with 18 bases between. CDR1 and CDR2 (germline): SGHKS, YYEKEE (reference sequence). This CDR3 region has 15 residues. The CDR3: CASSRGVQGGDTQYF. The DNA for the CDR3 is TGTGCCAGCAGCCGGGGCGTACAGGGGGGGGATACGCAGTATTTT.

This clonotype ranks as medium-sized. The rearrangement uses TRBV9 and TRBJ2-1; D remains ambiguous. This CDR3 region has 14 residues. V lost 0 bases to trimming and J lost 8 bases, with 12 bases between them. CDR1 and CDR2 (germline): SGDLS, YYNGEE. This chain's CDR3 is CASSVDGSIHEQFF. In DNA, the CDR3 is TGTGCCAGCAGCGTAGACGGTAGCATCCATGAGCAGTTCTTC.

J is TRBJ2-2 and V is TRBV5-1; D is possibly TRBD2 (5 bases). This CDR3 is built from 17 residues. Germline CDR1 and CDR2: SGHRS and YFSETQ. V was cut by 4 bases and J by 2 bases, with 18 bases left in between. The CDR3 coding sequence is TGCGCCAGCAGCAGTATGAGGGATCCCTTAAACACCGGGGAGCTGTTTTTT. Its translation: CASSSMRDPLNTGELFF.

This clonotype was observed many times. The J gene is TRBJ2-1, the V gene TRBV24-1; tentatively, D is TRBD2 (6 bases). Per the germline V gene, CDR1 is KGHDR and CDR2 is SFDVKD. V lost 4 bases and J 5 bases, leaving 20 bases between the germline ends. This CDR3 spans 17 amino acids. The CDR3 here is CATSDRRRDLGNNEQFF. The CDR3 region has the DNA TGTGCCACCAGTGACCGGCGGCGGGATCTGGGGAACAATGAGCAGTTCTTC.

The table lists this clonotype with many counts. V usage is TRBV20-1 and J usage is TRBJ2-1, with D possibly matching TRBD2 (6 bases). The germline V and J ends were trimmed by 2 bases and 8 bases, with 16 bases remaining between them. Germline CDR1 and CDR2: DFQATT and SNEGSKA (reference sequence). This CDR3 spans 14 amino acids. This chain's CDR3 is CSARPLAKGYEQFF. The CDR3 DNA follows: TGCAGTGCTAGACCTCTAGCGAAGGGCTATGAGCAGTTCTTC.

This clonotype was counted ten times or more. The chain uses TRBV7-3 and TRBJ2-1, with 10 bases fitting TRBD1. The CDR3 consists of 15 residues. V trimming: 5 bases; J trimming: 4 bases; junction bases outside the gene matches: 5. Germline lookup yields CDR1 SGHTA and CDR2 FQGTGA. CDR3 loop: CASSLTGQGYNEQFF. The CDR3 DNA sequence: TGTGCCAGCAGCCTGACGGGACAGGGGTACAATGAGCAGTTCTTC.

V usage is TRBV19 and J usage is TRBJ1-2, with D tentatively TRBD1 (5 bases). This CDR3 is built from 14 residues. Germline loops: CDR1 LNHDA, CDR2 SQIVND (reference sequence). The ends were cut back, 3 bases at V and 8 bases at J, with 16 bases in the middle. The CDR3 DNA sequence: TGTGCCAGTAGTATCAGCAACGGGGCGCACGGCTACACCTTC. It encodes CASSISNGAHGYTF.

Many counts were recorded for this clonotype. The rearrangement joins TRBV20-1 to TRBJ2-7; 10 bases align to TRBD2. CDR3 size: 15 residues. Germline CDR1 and CDR2: DFQATT and SNEGSKA (reference sequence). The V and J ends lost 0 bases and 2 bases, in that order; junction bases with no gene match: 4. The CDR3 nucleotides are TGCAGTGCTAGAGACGAGCGGGGGGGTACCTACGAGCAGTACTTC. Translated, it gives CSARDERGGTYEQYF.

This clonotype was observed at least ten times. The rearrangement joins TRBV2 to TRBJ1-5; D perhaps matches TRBD1 (5 bases). Trimming stripped 3 bases from V and 4 bases from J, with 7 bases between. The CDR3 extends over 13 amino acids. CDR1 is SNHLY, CDR2 FYNNEI, per germline. The CDR3 sequence is CASSEGENQPQHF. CDR3 DNA: TGTGCCAGCAGTGAGGGGGAAAATCAGCCCCAGCATTTT.

This clonotype has a count of ten or more. J is TRBJ2-5 and V is TRBV2; D possibly corresponds to TRBD1 (6 bases). The CDR3 totals 14 residues. The ends were cut back, 4 bases at V and 0 bases at J, with 9 bases in the middle. Germline values: CDR1 SNHLY, CDR2 FYNNEI. The CDR3 DNA reads as TGTGCCAGCAGTGCACAGGGTCACCAAGAGACCCAGTACTTC. Its protein is CASSAQGHQETQYF.